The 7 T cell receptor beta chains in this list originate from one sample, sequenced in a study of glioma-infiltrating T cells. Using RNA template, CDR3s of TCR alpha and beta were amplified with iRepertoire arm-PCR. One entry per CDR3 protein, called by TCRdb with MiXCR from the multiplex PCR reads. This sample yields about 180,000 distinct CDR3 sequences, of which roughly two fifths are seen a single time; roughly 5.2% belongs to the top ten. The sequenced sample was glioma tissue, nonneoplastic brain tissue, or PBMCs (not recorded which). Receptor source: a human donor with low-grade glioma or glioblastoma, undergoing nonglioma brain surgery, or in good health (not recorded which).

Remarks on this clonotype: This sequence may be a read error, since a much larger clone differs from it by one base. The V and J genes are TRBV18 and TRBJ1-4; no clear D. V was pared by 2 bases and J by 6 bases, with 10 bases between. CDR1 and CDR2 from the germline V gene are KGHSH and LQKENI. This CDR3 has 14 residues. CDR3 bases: TGTGCCAGCTCACCATTGTGGGTCGATGAAAAACTGTTTTTT. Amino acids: CASSPLWVDEKLFF.

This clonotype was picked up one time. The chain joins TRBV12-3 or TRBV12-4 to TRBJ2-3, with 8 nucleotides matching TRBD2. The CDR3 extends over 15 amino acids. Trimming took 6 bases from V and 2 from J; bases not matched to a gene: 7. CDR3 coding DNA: TGTGCCAGCAGCAGACAAGCGGGAGACACAGATACGCAGTATTTT. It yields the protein CASSRQAGDTDTQYF.

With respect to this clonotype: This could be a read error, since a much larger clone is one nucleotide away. DNA of the CDR3: TGTGCCAGCTCACCCCTACAGATAAACACTGAAGCTTTCTTT. Translation: CASSPLQINTEAFF. The chain uses TRBV18 and TRBJ1-1, with no clear D. The CDR3 is 14 residues long. Trimming removed 3 bases at V and 2 bases at J, with 10 bases between. CDR1 and CDR2 from the germline V gene are KGHSH and LQKENI.

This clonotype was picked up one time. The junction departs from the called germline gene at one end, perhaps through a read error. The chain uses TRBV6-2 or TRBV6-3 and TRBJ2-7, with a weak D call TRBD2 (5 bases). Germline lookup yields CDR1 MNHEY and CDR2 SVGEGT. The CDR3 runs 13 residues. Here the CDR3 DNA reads TGTGCCGGCAGTATATCCCGGGGATACGAGCAGTACTTC. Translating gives CAGSISRGYEQYF.

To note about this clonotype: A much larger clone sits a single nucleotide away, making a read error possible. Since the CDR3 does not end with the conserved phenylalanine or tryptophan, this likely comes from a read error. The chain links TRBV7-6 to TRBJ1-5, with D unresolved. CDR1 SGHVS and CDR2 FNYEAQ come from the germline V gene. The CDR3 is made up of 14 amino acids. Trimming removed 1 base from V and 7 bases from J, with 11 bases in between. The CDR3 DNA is TGTGCCAGCAGCTTAGGCCGGGAGGGCCAGCCCCAGCATCTT. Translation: CASSLGREGQPQHL.

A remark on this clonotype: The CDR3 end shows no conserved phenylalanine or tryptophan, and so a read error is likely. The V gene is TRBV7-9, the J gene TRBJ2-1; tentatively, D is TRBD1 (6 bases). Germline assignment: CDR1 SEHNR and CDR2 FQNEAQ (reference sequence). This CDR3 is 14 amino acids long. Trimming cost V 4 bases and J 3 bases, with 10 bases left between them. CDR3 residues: CASSSGQDYNEQFS. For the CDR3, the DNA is TGTGCCAGCAGCTCGGGACAAGACTACAATGAGCAGTTCTCC.

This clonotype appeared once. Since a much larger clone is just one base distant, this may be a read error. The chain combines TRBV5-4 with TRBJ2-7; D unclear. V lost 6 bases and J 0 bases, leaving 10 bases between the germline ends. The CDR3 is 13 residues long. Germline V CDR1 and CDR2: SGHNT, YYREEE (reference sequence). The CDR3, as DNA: TGTGCCAGCACCTTACCAGCCTCCTACGAGCAGTACTTC. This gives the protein CASTLPASYEQYF.